This TCR beta chain was captured by sequencing in a study of cytotoxic CD8 clonotypes in ibrutinib-treated CLL. The overall study: Partial response was seen in around 25 patients and complete response in 2; after median around 5.5 years, approximately 14 stayed remitted, about 12 progressed. Study results and caveats: Among the clonotypes, public ones were uncommon and contracted or held stable on treatment.

Points on this clone: What it recognizes is unknown.

Per the germline V gene, CDR1 is SGDLS and CDR2 is YYNGEE. This CDR3 is built from 17 residues. Trimming took off 3 bases at V and 2 bases at J, with 18 bases between the two ends. Assay used: immunoSEQ multiplex PCR; TCRdb lists only in-frame clones, some missing. The table includes 150,000 to 200,000 clones, over 75% detected once. This receptor was taken from a human donor with chronic lymphocytic leukemia. Sequences were derived from PBMCs, sampled at disease progression, from a patient treated with ibrutinib. The chain uses TRBV9 and TRBJ2-1; perhaps TRBD2 as D (6 bases). The CDR3, as DNA: TGTGCCAGCAGCGGAACTAGCAGGAGTACGACCTACAATGAGCAGTTCTTC. Translating gives CASSGTSRSTTYNEQFF.